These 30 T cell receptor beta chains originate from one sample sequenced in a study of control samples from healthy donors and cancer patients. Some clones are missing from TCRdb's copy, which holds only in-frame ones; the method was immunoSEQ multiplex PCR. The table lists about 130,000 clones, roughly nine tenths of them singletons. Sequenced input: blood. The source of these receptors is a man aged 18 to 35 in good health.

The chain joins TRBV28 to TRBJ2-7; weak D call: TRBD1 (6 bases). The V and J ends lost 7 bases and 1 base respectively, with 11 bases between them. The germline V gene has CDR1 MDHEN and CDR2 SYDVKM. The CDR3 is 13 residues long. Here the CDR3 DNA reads TGTGCCAGCATCAGGGACATGTCCTACGAGCAGTACTTC. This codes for CASIRDMSYEQYF.

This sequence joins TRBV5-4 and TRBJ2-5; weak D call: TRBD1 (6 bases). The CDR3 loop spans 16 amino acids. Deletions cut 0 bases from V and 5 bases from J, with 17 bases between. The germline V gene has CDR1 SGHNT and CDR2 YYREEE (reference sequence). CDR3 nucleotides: TGTGCCAGCAGCTTGGGTGCTAGGGGGTATGAGGAGACCCAGTACTTC. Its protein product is CASSLGARGYEETQYF. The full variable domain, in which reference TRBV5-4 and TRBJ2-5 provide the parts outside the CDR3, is ETGVTQSPTHLIKTRGQQVTLRCSSQSGHNTVSWYQQALGQGPQFIFQYYREEENGRGNFPPRFSGLQFPNYSSELNVNALELDDSALYLCASSLGARGYEETQYFGPGTRLLVL.

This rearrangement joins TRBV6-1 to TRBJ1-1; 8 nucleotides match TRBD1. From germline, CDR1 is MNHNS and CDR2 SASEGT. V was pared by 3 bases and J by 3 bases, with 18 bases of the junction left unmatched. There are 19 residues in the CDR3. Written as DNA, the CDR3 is TGTGCCAGCAGTGACCGGGACAGGAGAACGATGAAGCGGGACACTGAAGCTTTCTTT. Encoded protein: CASSDRDRRTMKRDTEAFF.

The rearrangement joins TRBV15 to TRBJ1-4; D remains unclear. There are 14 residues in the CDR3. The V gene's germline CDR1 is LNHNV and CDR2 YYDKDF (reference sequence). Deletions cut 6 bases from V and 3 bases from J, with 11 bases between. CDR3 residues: CATRKNRANEKLFF. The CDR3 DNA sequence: TGTGCCACCAGGAAGAATAGGGCTAATGAAAAACTGTTTTTT.

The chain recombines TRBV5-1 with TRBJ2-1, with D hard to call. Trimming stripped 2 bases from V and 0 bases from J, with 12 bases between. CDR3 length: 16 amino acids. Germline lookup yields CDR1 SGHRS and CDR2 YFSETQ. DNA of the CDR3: TGCGCCAGCAGCTTAACTGGACGGAACTCCTACAATGAGCAGTTCTTC. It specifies CASSLTGRNSYNEQFF.

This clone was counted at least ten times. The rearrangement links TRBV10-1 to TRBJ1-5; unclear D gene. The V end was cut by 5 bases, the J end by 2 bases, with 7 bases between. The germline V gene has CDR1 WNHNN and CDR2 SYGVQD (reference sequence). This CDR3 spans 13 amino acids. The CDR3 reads CASSLERNQPQHF. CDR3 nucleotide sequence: TGCGCCAGCAGTCTGGAACGCAATCAGCCCCAGCATTTT.

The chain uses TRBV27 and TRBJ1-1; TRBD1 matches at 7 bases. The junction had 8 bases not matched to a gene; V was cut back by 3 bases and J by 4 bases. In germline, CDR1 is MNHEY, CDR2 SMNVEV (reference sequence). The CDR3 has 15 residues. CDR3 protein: CASSFLGTEGTEAFF. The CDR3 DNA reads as TGTGCCAGCAGTTTCCTTGGGACAGAGGGCACTGAAGCTTTCTTT.

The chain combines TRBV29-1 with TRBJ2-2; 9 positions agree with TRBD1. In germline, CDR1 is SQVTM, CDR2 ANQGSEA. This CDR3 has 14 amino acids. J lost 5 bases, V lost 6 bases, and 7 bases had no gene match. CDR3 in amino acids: CSVSWGTGTGELFF. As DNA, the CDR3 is TGCAGCGTCTCTTGGGGGACAGGGACCGGGGAGCTGTTTTTT.

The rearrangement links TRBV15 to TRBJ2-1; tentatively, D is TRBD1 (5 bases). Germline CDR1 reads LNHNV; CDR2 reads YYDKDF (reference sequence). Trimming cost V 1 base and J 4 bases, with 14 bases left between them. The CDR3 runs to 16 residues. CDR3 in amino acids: CATSRGGTGGYNEQFF. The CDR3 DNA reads TGTGCCACCAGCAGAGGGGGTACAGGTGGTTACAATGAGCAGTTCTTC. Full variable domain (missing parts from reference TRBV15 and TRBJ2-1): DAMVIQNPRYQVTQFGKPVTLSCSQTLNHNVMYWYQQKSSQAPKLLFHYYDKDFNNEADTPDNFQSRRPNTSFCFLDIRSPGLGDTAMYLCATSRGGTGGYNEQFFGPGTRLTVL.

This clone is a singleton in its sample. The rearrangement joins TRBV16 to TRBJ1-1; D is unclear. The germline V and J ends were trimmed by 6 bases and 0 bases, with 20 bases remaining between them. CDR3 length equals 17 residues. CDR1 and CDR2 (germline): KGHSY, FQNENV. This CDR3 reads CASRDVGMGGVNTEAFF. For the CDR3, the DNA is TGTGCCAGCAGAGACGTGGGTATGGGCGGGGTGAACACTGAAGCTTTCTTT.

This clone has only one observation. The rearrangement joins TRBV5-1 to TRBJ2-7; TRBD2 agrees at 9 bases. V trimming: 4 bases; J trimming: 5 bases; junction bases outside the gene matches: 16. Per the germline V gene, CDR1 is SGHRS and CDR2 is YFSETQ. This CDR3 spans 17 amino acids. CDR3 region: CASSPVRGGLGANEQYF. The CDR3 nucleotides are TGCGCCAGCAGCCCGGTGCGGGGGGGATTGGGTGCGAACGAGCAGTACTTC.

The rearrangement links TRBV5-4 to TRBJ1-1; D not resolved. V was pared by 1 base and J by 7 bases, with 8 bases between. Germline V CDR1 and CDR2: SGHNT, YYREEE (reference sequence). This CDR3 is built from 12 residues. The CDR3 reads CASSLSTVEAFF. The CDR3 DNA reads TGTGCCAGCAGCTTGAGTACAGTTGAAGCTTTCTTT.

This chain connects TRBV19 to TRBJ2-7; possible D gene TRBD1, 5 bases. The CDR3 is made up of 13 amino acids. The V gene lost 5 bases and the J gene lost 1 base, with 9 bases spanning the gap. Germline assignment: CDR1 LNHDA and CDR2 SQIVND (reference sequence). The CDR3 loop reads CASSSSGSYEQYF. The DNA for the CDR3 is TGTGCCAGTAGTTCCTCAGGGTCCTACGAGCAGTACTTC.

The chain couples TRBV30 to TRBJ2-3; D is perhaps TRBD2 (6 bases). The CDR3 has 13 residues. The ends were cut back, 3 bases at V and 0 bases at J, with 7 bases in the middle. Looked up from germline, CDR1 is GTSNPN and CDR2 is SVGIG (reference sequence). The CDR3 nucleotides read TGTGCCTGGAGGGCGGGGAGCACAGATACGCAGTATTTT. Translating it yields CAWRAGSTDTQYF. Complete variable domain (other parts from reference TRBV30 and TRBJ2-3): SQTIHQWPATLVQPVGSPLSLECTVEGTSNPNLYWYRQAAGRGLQLLFYSVGIGQISSEVPQNLSASRPQDRQFILSSKKLLLSDSGFYLCAWRAGSTDTQYFGPGTRLTVL.

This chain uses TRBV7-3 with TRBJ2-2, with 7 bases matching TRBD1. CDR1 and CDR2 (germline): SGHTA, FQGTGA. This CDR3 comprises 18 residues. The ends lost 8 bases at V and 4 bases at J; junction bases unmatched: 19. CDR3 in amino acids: CASLPGQFSLRGTGELFF. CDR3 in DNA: TGTGCCAGCTTACCGGGACAGTTTTCGCTCCGGGGCACCGGGGAGCTGTTTTTT.

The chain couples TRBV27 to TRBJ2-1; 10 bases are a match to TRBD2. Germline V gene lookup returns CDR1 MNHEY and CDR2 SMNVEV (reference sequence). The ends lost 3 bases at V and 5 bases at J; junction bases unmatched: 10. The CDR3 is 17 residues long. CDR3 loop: CASSFRKSGRANNEQFF. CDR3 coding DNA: TGTGCCAGCAGTTTTCGAAAAAGCGGGAGGGCTAACAATGAGCAGTTCTTC.

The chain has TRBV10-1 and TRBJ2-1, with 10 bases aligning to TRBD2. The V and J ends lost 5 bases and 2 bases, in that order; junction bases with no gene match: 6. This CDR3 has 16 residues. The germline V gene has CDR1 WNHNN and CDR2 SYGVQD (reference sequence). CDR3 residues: CASSKIAGGTYNEQFF. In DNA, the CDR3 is TGCGCCAGCAGTAAAATAGCGGGAGGCACCTACAATGAGCAGTTCTTC.

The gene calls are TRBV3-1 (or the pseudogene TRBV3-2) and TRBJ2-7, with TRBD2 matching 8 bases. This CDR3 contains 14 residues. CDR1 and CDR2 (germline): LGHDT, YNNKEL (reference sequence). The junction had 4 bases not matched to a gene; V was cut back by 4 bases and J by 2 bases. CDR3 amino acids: CASSPRGLAYEQYF. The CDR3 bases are TGTGCCAGCAGCCCGAGGGGACTAGCCTACGAGCAGTACTTC.

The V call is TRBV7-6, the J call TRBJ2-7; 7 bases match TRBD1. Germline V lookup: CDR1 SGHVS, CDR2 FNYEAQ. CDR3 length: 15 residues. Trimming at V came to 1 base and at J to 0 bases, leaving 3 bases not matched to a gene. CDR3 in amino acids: CASSLETGISYEQYF. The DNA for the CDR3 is TGTGCCAGCAGCTTAGAGACAGGGATCTCCTACGAGCAGTACTTC.

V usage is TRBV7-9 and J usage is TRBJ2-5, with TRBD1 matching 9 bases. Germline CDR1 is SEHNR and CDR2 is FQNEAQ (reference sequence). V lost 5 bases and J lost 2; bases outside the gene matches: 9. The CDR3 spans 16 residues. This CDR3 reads CASSRQLDRGQETQYF. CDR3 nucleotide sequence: TGTGCCAGCAGCAGACAACTGGACAGGGGTCAAGAGACCCAGTACTTC.

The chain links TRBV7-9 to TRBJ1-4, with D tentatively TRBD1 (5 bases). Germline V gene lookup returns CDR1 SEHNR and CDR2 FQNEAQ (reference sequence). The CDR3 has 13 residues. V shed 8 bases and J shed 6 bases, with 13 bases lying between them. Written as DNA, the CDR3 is TGTGCCAGCCAACACCCGGGGGATGAAAAACTGTTTTTT. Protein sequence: CASQHPGDEKLFF.

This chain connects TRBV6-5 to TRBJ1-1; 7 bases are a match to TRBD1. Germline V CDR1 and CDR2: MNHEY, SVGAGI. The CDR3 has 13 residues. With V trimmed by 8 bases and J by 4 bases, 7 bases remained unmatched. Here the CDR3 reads CASHRGGSTEAFF. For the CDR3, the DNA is TGTGCCAGCCACAGGGGCGGGAGCACTGAAGCTTTCTTT.

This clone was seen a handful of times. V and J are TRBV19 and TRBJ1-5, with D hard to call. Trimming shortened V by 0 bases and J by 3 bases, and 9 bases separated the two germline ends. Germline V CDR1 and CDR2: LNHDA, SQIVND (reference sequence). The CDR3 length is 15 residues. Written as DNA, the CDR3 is TGTGCCAGTAGTATAGATCGGCCAGTCAATCAGCCCCAGCATTTT. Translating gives CASSIDRPVNQPQHF.

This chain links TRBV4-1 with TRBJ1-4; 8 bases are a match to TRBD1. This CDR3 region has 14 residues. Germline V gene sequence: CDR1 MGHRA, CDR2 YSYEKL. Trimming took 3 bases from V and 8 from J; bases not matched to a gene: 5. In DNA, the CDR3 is TGCGCCAGCAGCCACAGACAGGGGAAAGAAAAACTGTTTTTT. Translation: CASSHRQGKEKLFF.

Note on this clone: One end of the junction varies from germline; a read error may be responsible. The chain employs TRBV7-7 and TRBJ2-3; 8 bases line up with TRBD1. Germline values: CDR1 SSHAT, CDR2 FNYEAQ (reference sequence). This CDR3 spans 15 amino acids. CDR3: CASSKIRGQGDTQYF. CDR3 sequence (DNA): TGTGCTAGCAGCAAGATCAGGGGGCAGGGAGATACGCAGTATTTT.

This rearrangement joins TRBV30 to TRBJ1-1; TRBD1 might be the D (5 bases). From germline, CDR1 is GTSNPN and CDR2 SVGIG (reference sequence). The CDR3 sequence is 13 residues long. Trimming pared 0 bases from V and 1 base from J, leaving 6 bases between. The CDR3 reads CAWSVQENTEAFF. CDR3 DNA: TGTGCCTGGAGTGTACAGGAGAACACTGAAGCTTTCTTT.

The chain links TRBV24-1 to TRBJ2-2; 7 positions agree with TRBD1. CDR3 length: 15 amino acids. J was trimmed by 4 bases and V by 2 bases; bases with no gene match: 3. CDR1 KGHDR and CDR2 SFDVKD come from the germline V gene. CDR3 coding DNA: TGTGCCACCAGTGATTCGGGACAGAGCACCGGGGAGCTGTTTTTT. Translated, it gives CATSDSGQSTGELFF.

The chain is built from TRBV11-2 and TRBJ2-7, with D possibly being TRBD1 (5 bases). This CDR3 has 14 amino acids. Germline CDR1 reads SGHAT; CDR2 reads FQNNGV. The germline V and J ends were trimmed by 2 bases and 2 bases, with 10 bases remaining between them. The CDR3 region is CASSLFQGAYEQYF. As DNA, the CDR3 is TGTGCCAGCAGCTTATTCCAGGGTGCCTACGAGCAGTACTTC.

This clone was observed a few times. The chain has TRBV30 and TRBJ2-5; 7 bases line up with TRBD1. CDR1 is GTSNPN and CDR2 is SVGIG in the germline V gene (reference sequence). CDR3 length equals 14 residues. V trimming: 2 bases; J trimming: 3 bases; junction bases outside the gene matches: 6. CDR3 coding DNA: TGTGCCTGGAGTTTGACGGGACAGAAAGAGACCCAGTACTTC. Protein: CAWSLTGQKETQYF.

The CDR3 region has the DNA TGTGCCAGCAGCGGAGCTAGCGGGAGGGCCTACGAGCAGTACTTC. Translation gives CASSGASGRAYEQYF. The chain employs TRBV9 and TRBJ2-7, with 12 bases identical to TRBD2. The CDR3 consists of 15 residues. Per germline, CDR1 SGDLS and CDR2 YYNGEE. Losses at the gene ends were 3 bases for V and 2 bases for J; bases not matched to a gene: 3. Complete variable domain (other parts from reference TRBV9 and TRBJ2-7): DSGVTQTPKHLITATGQRVTLRCSPRSGDLSVYWYQQSLDQGLQFLIQYYNGEERAKGNILERFSAQQFPDLHSELNLSSLELGDSALYFCASSGASGRAYEQYFGPGTRLTVT.